This T cell receptor (beta chain) was obtained from a study of PD-1 blockade in classical Hodgkin lymphoma. General study results and limits: It was CD4+ TCR diversity, not CD8+, that rose significantly by C4D1. When nivolumab was started under 1 year after ASCT, patients were excluded. Baseline diversity was lower in partial responders and progressors than complete responders.

V dropped 7 bases and J dropped 8; count of bases not matched to a gene: 11. This CDR3 contains 14 residues. CDR1 and CDR2 (germline): LNHDA, SQIVND (reference sequence). Time point: cycle 4 day 1 (C4D1), after less than 7 weeks of nivolumab. Each and every patient relapsed after autologous stem cell transplantation, and patients got differing brentuximab vedotin exposure. Complete response, partial response or progressive disease were the best responses. Note on this clone: Its antigen is not identified.

Clones were sequenced by immunoSEQ multiplex PCR, and TCRdb holds only the in-frame ones, with some missing. Counted here are about 47,000 clones, 80% occurring once; the ten biggest clones make up 15% to 20%. V is TRBV19 and J is TRBJ1-2; 9 bases align to TRBD1. The sequence derives from a human donor with classical Hodgkin lymphoma. Material: peripheral blood mononuclear cells (PBMCs), obtained before the fourth cycle of nivolumab. The CDR3 nucleotides are TGTGCCAGTATCATTCCGGGACAGGGCAGCGGCTACACCTTC. Its protein product is CASIIPGQGSGYTF.